This TCR beta chain was identified during a study of T-cell memory formation after mild COVID-19. Study-level results: What remained unconfirmed was the SARS-CoV-2 specificity of second-wave clones peaking on day 37. The study found contracting CD4+ clones mainly in CM and EM and contracting CD8+ clones in EMRA. The pre-infection memory compartment contained some responding clones, suggesting cross-reactive memory joined.

The trim removed 4 bases at V and 0 bases at J, leaving 11 bases unmatched. The CDR3 has 17 amino acids. Turning to this clonotype: What it binds is not known.

With constant-segment primers, 5'RACE yielded cDNA libraries of TCR alpha and TCR beta that carried sample barcodes and UMIs. TCRdb redid the calling of the 5' RACE reads with MiXCR, one entry per CDR3 protein. The sample carries a few hundred thousand distinct CDR3 sequences, over 9% recorded once. This clonotype originated in a man aged 18 to 30 who had mild COVID-19 (a few samples of this study predate the infection). Cell type and time point are not known. The gene calls are TRBV12-3 or TRBV12-4 and TRBJ2-7, with 8 bases fitting TRBD2. The sequenced sample was PBMCs or a T cell subset sorted from them (not recorded which). The CDR3 region is CASSSRGGTKSSYEQYF. The CDR3 DNA follows: TGTGCCAGCAGTTCTCGGGGGGGTACCAAAAGCTCCTACGAGCAGTACTTC.